The 19 T cell receptor beta chains reported below all come from one sample, sequenced in a study of T cells in tumors after PD-1 blockade. Profiling relied on immunoSEQ multiplex PCR, and the TCRdb table lists in-frame clones only, not all of them. The sample lists a few thousand clones, about 66% occurring once. Sequences were derived from tumor tissue, sampled before anti-PD-1 treatment. These receptors originate from a human donor with cutaneous squamous cell carcinoma.

The rearrangement links TRBV7-8 to TRBJ2-5, with D possibly matching TRBD2 (6 bases). Trimming left V 1 base short and J 1 base short, with 10 bases between. Germline V gene sequence: CDR1 SGHVS, CDR2 FQNEAQ. CDR3 size: 15 residues. In DNA form, the CDR3 reads TGTGCCAGCAGCTTAGGGGCGGGAACCCAAGAGACCCAGTACTTC. This gives the protein CASSLGAGTQETQYF.

The chain carries TRBV6-1 and TRBJ2-3, with a possible D match to TRBD2 (8 bases). Germline lookup yields CDR1 MNHNS and CDR2 SASEGT. Trimming took 3 bases from V and 8 from J, leaving 18 bases between them. The CDR3 totals 15 residues. CDR3 sequence reads: CASSDGTALAGTQYF. The CDR3 coding sequence is TGTGCCAGCAGTGACGGGACAGCCCTAGCGGGTACGCAGTATTTT.

The chain has TRBV6-5 and TRBJ2-1; D gene ambiguous. Germline V lookup: CDR1 MNHEY, CDR2 SVGAGI. This CDR3 is 15 amino acids long. Trimming shortened V by 5 bases and J by 0 bases, and 11 bases separated the two germline ends. CDR3 protein: CASSLKPSSYNEQFF. CDR3 in DNA: TGTGCCAGCAGTCTCAAACCGAGCTCCTACAATGAGCAGTTCTTC.

The gene calls are TRBV28 and TRBJ1-1; maybe TRBD1 (5 bases). The CDR3 has 11 amino acids. CDR1 MDHEN and CDR2 SYDVKM come from the germline V gene. Trimming shortened V by 9 bases and J by 7 bases, and 12 bases separated the two germline ends. The CDR3 loop reads CASGTSLEAFF. The CDR3 DNA reads TGTGCCAGTGGGACCTCACTTGAAGCTTTCTTT.

A few counts support this clone. The rearrangement joins TRBV20-1 to TRBJ2-5; D uncertain. The CDR3 extends over 11 amino acids. Germline V CDR1 and CDR2: DFQATT, SNEGSKA (reference sequence). Between the trimmed V and J ends, which lost 6 bases and 3 bases, there was a span of 8 bases. CDR3 in DNA: TGCAGTGCGGTGGGAAAAGAGACCCAGTACTTC. Its translation: CSAVGKETQYF.

The V call is TRBV5-6, the J call TRBJ2-1, with TRBD2 matching 9 bases. CDR3 length equals 15 residues. The V and J ends lost 0 bases and 4 bases, in that order; junction bases with no gene match: 2. CDR1 is SGHDT and CDR2 is YYEEEE in the germline V gene. Here the CDR3 DNA reads TGTGCCAGCAGCTTGGAGAGCGGGGGGTACAATGAGCAGTTCTTC. Protein sequence: CASSLESGGYNEQFF. Full variable domain (rest looked up from reference TRBV5-6 and TRBJ2-1): DAGVTQSPTHLIKTRGQQVTLRCSPKSGHDTVSWYQQALGQGPQFIFQYYEEEERQRGNFPDRFSGHQFPNYSSELNVNALLLGDSALYLCASSLESGGYNEQFFGPGTRLTVL.

The J gene is TRBJ2-7, the V gene TRBV7-2; tentatively, D is TRBD1 (5 bases). V lost 3 bases and J 4 bases, leaving 19 bases between the germline ends. Germline CDR1 SGHTA, CDR2 FQGNSA. This CDR3 is 16 amino acids long. Here the CDR3 reads CASSLMGKGLGYEQYF. CDR3 in DNA: TGTGCCAGCAGCTTGATGGGGAAGGGGCTGGGGTACGAGCAGTACTTC.

This clone occurred a few times. The gene calls are TRBV3-1 (or the pseudogene TRBV3-2) and TRBJ2-3; weak D call: TRBD2 (5 bases). The ends were cut back, 4 bases at V and 8 bases at J, with 16 bases in the middle. This CDR3 is 14 amino acids long. Germline V gene data show CDR1 as LGHDT and CDR2 as YNNKEL (reference sequence). CDR3 DNA sequence: TGTGCCAGCAGCCCAGAGCGCTGGAGGAGTACGCAGTATTTT. Translation: CASSPERWRSTQYF.

A remark on this clone: Compared with germline, one end of the junction differs, possibly owing to a read error. The chain combines TRBV2 with TRBJ2-7; possibly TRBD1 for D (6 bases). Germline V CDR1 and CDR2: SNHLY, FYNNEI. The CDR3 is 13 amino acids. The CDR3 coding sequence is TGTGCTAGCAGCAGGGACACCTACTACGAGCAGTACTTC. This codes for CASSRDTYYEQYF.

V is TRBV21-1 and J is TRBJ2-5; no check of the table's D call, TRBD1, against the DNA was made. TRBV21-1 is noted as a pseudogene. The CDR3 length is 12 residues. Written as DNA, the CDR3 is TGTGCCAGCAGCTGGTGGGCAGAGACCCAGTACTTC. As protein: CASSWWAETQYF.

V and J are TRBV7-3 and TRBJ2-3, with 11 bases fitting TRBD1. Germline CDR1 is SGHTA and CDR2 is FQGTGA. The V segment lost 11 bases and the J segment 3 bases; nucleotides outside the gene matches: 13. The CDR3 sequence is 16 residues long. The CDR3 DNA is TGTGCCCGCGCAAGGGAGGGGACAGGGGGGACAGATACGCAGTATTTT. Translating it yields CARAREGTGGTDTQYF. Filled out from reference TRBV7-3 and TRBJ2-3, the complete variable domain reads GAGVSQTPSNKVTEKGKYVELRCDPISGHTALYWYRQSLGQGPEFLIYFQGTGAADDSGLPNDRFFAVRPEGSVSTLKIQRTERGDSAVYLCARAREGTGGTDTQYFGPGTRLTVL.

The genes are TRBV15 and TRBJ2-1; 9 nucleotides align to TRBD2. The ends lost 0 bases at V and 5 bases at J; junction bases unmatched: 8. Germline V gives CDR1 LNHNV, CDR2 YYDKDF (reference sequence). The length of the CDR3 is 17 residues. The CDR3 sequence: CATSREMGGGAHNEQFF. Written as DNA, the CDR3 is TGTGCCACCAGCAGAGAAATGGGCGGGGGGGCGCACAATGAGCAGTTCTTC.

This clone was detected once. The CDR3 here is CASRGDRAAETQYF. The CDR3 DNA follows: TGTGCCAGCAGGGGGGACAGGGCGGCGGAGACCCAGTACTTC. The chain is built from TRBV2 and TRBJ2-5; 9 nucleotides match TRBD1. CDR3 length: 14 amino acids. J was trimmed by 5 bases and V by 6 bases; bases with no gene match: 7. Germline V gives CDR1 SNHLY, CDR2 FYNNEI.

This clone came up a few times. The chain couples TRBV19 to TRBJ2-2; D not certain. Per the germline V gene, CDR1 is LNHDA and CDR2 is SQIVND (reference sequence). Trimming pared 4 bases from V and 0 bases from J, leaving 12 bases between. This CDR3 has 16 residues. CDR3 DNA: TGTGCCAGTAGTACCGGGTATTTAGCGAACACCGGGGAGCTGTTTTTT. Translated: CASSTGYLANTGELFF.

The rearrangement joins TRBV5-6 to TRBJ1-2; D remains ambiguous. The CDR3 totals 12 residues. Trimming took 1 base from V and 5 from J, leaving 6 bases between them. Looked up from germline, CDR1 is SGHDT and CDR2 is YYEEEE. CDR3 bases: TGTGCCAGCAGCTTGAGAGAGTATGGCTACACCTTC. It specifies CASSLREYGYTF.

The chain employs TRBV10-2 and TRBJ1-5; the match to TRBD1 covers 8 bases. This CDR3 is built from 14 residues. The germline V gene encodes CDR1 WSHSY and CDR2 SAAADI. V lost 0 bases to trimming and J lost 8 bases; unmatched junction nucleotides: 3. The CDR3 protein is CASSESTGDEPQHF. CDR3 bases: TGCGCCAGCAGTGAGTCGACAGGGGATGAGCCCCAGCATTTT.

The chain uses TRBV2 and TRBJ1-1; 10 bases line up with TRBD1. The J segment lost 5 bases and the V segment lost 6 bases, leaving 9 bases of the junction unmatched. The CDR3 totals 15 residues. Germline CDR1 SNHLY, CDR2 FYNNEI. The CDR3 reads CASSEDRGRGTEAFF. CDR3 coding DNA: TGTGCCAGCAGCGAGGACAGGGGGAGAGGAACTGAAGCTTTCTTT. The full variable domain, completed using reference TRBV2 and TRBJ1-1, is EPEVTQTPSHQVTQMGQEVILRCVPISNHLYFYWYRQILGQKVEFLVSFYNNEISEKSEIFDDQFSVERPDGSNFTLKIRSTKLEDSAMYFCASSEDRGRGTEAFFGQGTRLTVV.

There are a few counts of this clone. The chain uses TRBV19 and TRBJ2-3, with TRBD1 as a possible D gene (6 bases). Per germline, CDR1 LNHDA and CDR2 SQIVND (reference sequence). The V end was cut by 8 bases, the J end by 0 bases, with 12 bases between. This CDR3 is built from 14 residues. In nucleotides, the CDR3 is TGTGCCAGTTCTGGACAGACTAGCACAGATACGCAGTATTTT. This codes for CASSGQTSTDTQYF.

The chain carries TRBV7-9 and TRBJ1-1; TRBD1 is a possible D gene (6 bases). This CDR3 has 12 amino acids. Germline V gene lookup returns CDR1 SEHNR and CDR2 FQNEAQ (reference sequence). Trimming cost V 4 bases and J 11 bases, with 14 bases left between them. The CDR3 sequence is CASSSHREDAFF. The CDR3 region has the DNA TGTGCCAGCAGCTCTCACAGGGAGGACGCTTTCTTT. Together with reference TRBV7-9 and TRBJ1-1, the CDR3 gives the full variable domain: DTGVSQNPRHKITKRGQNVTFRCDPISEHNRLYWYRQTLGQGPEFLTYFQNEAQLEKSRLLSDRFSAERPKGSFSTLEIQRTEQGDSAMYLCASSSHREDAFFGQGTRLTVV.